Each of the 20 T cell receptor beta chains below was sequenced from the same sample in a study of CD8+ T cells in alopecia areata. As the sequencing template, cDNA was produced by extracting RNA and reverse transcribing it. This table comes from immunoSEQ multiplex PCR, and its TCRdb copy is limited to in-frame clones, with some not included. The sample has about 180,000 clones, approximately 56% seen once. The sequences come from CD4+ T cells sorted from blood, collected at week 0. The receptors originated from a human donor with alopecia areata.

The CDR3 nucleotides are TGTGCCTGGAGTTGGGTCTCTGGGGCCAACGTCCTGACTTTC. As protein: CAWSWVSGANVLTF. This sequence joins TRBV30 and TRBJ2-6; D remains ambiguous. The CDR3 runs 14 residues. Germline V lookup: CDR1 GTSNPN, CDR2 SVGIG (reference sequence). The V and J ends lost 2 bases and 0 bases respectively, with 5 bases between them.

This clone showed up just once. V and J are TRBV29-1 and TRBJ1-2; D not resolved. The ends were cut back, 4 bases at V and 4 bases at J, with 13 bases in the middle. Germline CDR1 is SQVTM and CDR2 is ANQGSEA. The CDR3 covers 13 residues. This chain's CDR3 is CSVAGREVYGYTF. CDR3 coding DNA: TGCAGCGTTGCGGGGAGGGAAGTCTATGGCTACACCTTC.

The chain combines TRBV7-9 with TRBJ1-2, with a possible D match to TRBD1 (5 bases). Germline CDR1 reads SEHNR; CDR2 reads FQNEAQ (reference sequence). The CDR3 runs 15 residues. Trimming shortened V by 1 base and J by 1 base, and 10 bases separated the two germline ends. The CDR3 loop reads CASSLGDGFNYGYTF. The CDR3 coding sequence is TGTGCCAGCAGCTTAGGGGACGGTTTTAACTATGGCTACACCTTC. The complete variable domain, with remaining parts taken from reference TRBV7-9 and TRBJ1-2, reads DTGVSQNPRHKITKRGQNVTFRCDPISEHNRLYWYRQTLGQGPEFLTYFQNEAQLEKSRLLSDRFSAERPKGSFSTLEIQRTEQGDSAMYLCASSLGDGFNYGYTFGSGTRLTVV.

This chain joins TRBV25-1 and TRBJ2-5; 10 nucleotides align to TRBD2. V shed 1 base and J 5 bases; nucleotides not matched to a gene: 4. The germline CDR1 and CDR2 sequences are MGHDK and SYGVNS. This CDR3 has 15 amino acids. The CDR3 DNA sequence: TGTGCCAGCAGTGAATCGGGACTAGCGACGGAGACCCAGTACTTC. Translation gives CASSESGLATETQYF.

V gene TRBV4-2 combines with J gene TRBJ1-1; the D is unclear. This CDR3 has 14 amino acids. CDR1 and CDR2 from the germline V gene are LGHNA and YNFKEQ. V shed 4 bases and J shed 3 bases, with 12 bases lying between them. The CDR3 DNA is TGTGCCAGCAGCCCGGGCGGGTTGGACACTGAAGCTTTCTTT. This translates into CASSPGGLDTEAFF.

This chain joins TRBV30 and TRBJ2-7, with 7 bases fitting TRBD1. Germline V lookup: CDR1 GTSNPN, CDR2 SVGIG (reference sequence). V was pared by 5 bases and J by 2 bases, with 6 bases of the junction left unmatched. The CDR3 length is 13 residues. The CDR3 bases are TGTGCCTGGGCTGGACAGGCTCCCTACGAGCAGTACTTC. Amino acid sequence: CAWAGQAPYEQYF. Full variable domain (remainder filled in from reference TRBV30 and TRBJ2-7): SQTIHQWPATLVQPVGSPLSLECTVEGTSNPNLYWYRQAAGRGLQLLFYSVGIGQISSEVPQNLSASRPQDRQFILSSKKLLLSDSGFYLCAWAGQAPYEQYFGPGTRLTVT.

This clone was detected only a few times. The DNA for the CDR3 is TGTGCCAGCAGCTCCTCGGGCAGCTATCTGGGCTCTGGGGCCAACGTCCTGACTTTC. Its protein is CASSSSGSYLGSGANVLTF. This rearrangement joins TRBV7-9 to TRBJ2-6; D is ambiguous. Germline-derived CDR1 and CDR2 are SEHNR and FQNEAQ (reference sequence). Trimming removed 4 bases at V and 0 bases at J, with 19 bases between. CDR3 length: 19 amino acids.

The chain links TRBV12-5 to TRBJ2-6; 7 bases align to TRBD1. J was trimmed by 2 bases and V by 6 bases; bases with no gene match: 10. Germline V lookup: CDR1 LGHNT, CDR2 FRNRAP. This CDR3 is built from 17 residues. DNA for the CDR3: TGTGCTAGTGGCCGCCCGGACAGGCGGGCTGGGGCCAACGTCCTGACTTTC. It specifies CASGRPDRRAGANVLTF.

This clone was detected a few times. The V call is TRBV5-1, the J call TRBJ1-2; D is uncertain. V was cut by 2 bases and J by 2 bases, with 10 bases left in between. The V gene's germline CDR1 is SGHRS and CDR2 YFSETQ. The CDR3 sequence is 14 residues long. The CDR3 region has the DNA TGCGCCAGCAGCTTAGGACGGCGAAACTATGGCTACACCTTC. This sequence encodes CASSLGRRNYGYTF.

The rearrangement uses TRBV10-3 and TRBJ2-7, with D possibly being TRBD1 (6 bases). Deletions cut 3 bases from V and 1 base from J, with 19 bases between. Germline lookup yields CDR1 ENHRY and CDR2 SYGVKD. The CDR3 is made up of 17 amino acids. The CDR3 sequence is CAISDPSQGATSYEQYF. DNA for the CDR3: TGTGCCATCAGTGACCCTTCACAGGGCGCCACATCCTACGAGCAGTACTTC.

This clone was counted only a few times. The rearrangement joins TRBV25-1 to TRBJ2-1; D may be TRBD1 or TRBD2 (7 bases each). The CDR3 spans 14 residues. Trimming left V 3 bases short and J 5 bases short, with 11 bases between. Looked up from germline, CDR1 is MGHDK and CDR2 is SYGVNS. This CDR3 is CASSEGGGHNEQFF. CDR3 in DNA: TGTGCCAGCAGTGAGGGAGGGGGCCACAATGAGCAGTTCTTC.

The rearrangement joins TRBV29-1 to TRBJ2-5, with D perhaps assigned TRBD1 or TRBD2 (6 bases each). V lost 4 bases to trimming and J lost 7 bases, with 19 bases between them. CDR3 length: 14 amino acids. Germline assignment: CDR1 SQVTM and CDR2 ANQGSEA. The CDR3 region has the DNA TGCAGCGTTGTAGGCCAGGGGCAAGCGGGGACCCAGTACTTC. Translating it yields CSVVGQGQAGTQYF.

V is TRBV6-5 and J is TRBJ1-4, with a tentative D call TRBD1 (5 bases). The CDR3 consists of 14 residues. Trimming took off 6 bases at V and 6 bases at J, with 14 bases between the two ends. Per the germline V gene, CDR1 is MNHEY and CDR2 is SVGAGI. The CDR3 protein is CASRRPGGDEKLFF. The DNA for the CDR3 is TGTGCCAGCAGACGCCCCGGGGGGGATGAAAAACTGTTTTTT.

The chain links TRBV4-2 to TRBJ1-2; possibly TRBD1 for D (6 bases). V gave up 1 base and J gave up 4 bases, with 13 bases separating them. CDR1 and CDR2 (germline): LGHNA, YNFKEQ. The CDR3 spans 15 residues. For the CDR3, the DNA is TGTGCCAGCAGCCAAGTCAGAGGGGGAGCCTATGGCTACACCTTC. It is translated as CASSQVRGGAYGYTF.

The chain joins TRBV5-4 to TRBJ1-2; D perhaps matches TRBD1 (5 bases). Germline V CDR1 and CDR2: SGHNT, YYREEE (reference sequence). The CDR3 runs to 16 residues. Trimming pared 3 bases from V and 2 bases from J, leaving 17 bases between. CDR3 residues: CASSWGGRTGNYGYTF. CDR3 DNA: TGTGCCAGCAGCTGGGGCGGCAGGACGGGAAACTATGGCTACACCTTC.

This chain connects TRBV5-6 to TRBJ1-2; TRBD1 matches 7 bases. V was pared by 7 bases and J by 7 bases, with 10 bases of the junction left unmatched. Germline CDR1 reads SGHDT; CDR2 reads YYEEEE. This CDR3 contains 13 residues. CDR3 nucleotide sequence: TGTGCCAGCCGCGCAAGGGGGCCGGGTGGCTACACCTTC. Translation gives CASRARGPGGYTF.

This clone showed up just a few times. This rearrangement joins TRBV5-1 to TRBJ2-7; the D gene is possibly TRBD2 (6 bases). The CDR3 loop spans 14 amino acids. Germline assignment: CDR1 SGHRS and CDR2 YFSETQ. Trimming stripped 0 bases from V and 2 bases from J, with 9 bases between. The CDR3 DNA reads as TGCGCCAGCAGCTTGGAGGGAGGCGCCTACGAGCAGTACTTC. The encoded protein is CASSLEGGAYEQYF.

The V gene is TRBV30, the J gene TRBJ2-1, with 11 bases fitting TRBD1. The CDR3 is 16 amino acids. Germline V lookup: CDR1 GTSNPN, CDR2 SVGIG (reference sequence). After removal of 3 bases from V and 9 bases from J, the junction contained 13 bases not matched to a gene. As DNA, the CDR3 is TGTGCCTGGAGGAGGCGGACAGGGGGCGCACAAGGTGAGCAGTTCTTC. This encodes CAWRRRTGGAQGEQFF.

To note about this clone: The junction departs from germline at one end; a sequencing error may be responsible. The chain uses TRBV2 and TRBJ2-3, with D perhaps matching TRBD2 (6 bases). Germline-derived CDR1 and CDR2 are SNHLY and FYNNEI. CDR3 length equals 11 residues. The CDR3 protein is CASSGLTSPHF. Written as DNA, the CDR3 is TGTGCCAGCAGTGGTTTAACTAGCCCCCATTTT.

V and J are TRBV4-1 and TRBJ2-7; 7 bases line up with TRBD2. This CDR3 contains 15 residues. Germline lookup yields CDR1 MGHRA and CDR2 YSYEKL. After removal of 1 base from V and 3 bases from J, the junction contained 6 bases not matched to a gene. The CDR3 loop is CASSQVAGEDYEQYF. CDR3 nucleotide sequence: TGCGCCAGCAGCCAAGTTGCGGGGGAAGACTACGAGCAGTACTTC.